This T cell receptor (beta chain) was sequenced during a study of shared clonotypes between healthy human individuals. TCRdb's table, derived via immunoSEQ multiplex PCR, lists solely in-frame clones and lacks some. This sample carries 2 million to 2.5 million clones, around 95% of them seen once, and the ten largest clones take 0.13%. Germline CDR1 MDHEN, CDR2 SYDVKM. This CDR3 is 12 amino acids long. Trimming shortened V by 6 bases and J by 6 bases, and 12 bases separated the two germline ends. This TCR was recovered from a man between 18 and 35 years old in good health. The chain employs TRBV28 and TRBJ2-7; D not resolved. The specimen sequenced was naive CD4+ T cells sorted from blood. The subset here: CD45RA+ positively selected. CDR3 protein: CASSPLNSEQYF. The CDR3 DNA sequence: TGTGCCAGCAGCCCCCTCAACAGCGAGCAGTACTTC. The full variable domain, with the rest looked up from reference TRBV28 and TRBJ2-7, is DVKVTQSSRYLVKRTGEKVFLECVQDMDHENMFWYRQDPGLGLRLIYFSYDVKMKEKGDIPEGYSVSREKKERFSLILESASTNQTSMYLCASSPLNSEQYFGPGTRLTVT.